This T cell receptor (beta chain) was recorded in a study of cytotoxic CD8 clonotypes in ibrutinib-treated CLL. Study background: A median roughly twelve months of treatment, range 6 to 36, preceded the collection of response samples.

This clone was found a few times. Generated by immunoSEQ multiplex PCR, the TCRdb table keeps only in-frame clones and is missing some. The sample has roughly 250,000 clones, 70% seen once. CDR1 is LNHNV and CDR2 is YYDKDF in the germline V gene (reference sequence). The V end was cut by 6 bases, the J end by 4 bases, with 15 bases between. This CDR3 contains 14 residues. TCR beta libraries used 1.5 to 2.5 micrograms of genomic DNA from cryopreserved PBMCs. The source is a human donor with chronic lymphocytic leukemia. The specimen comprised PBMCs, sampled after 24 months of ibrutinib treatment. The chain is built from TRBV15 and TRBJ1-1; D unclear. The CDR3: CATRRSGGSTEAFF. The CDR3 nucleotides are TGTGCCACCAGACGCAGCGGCGGGAGCACTGAAGCTTTCTTT.